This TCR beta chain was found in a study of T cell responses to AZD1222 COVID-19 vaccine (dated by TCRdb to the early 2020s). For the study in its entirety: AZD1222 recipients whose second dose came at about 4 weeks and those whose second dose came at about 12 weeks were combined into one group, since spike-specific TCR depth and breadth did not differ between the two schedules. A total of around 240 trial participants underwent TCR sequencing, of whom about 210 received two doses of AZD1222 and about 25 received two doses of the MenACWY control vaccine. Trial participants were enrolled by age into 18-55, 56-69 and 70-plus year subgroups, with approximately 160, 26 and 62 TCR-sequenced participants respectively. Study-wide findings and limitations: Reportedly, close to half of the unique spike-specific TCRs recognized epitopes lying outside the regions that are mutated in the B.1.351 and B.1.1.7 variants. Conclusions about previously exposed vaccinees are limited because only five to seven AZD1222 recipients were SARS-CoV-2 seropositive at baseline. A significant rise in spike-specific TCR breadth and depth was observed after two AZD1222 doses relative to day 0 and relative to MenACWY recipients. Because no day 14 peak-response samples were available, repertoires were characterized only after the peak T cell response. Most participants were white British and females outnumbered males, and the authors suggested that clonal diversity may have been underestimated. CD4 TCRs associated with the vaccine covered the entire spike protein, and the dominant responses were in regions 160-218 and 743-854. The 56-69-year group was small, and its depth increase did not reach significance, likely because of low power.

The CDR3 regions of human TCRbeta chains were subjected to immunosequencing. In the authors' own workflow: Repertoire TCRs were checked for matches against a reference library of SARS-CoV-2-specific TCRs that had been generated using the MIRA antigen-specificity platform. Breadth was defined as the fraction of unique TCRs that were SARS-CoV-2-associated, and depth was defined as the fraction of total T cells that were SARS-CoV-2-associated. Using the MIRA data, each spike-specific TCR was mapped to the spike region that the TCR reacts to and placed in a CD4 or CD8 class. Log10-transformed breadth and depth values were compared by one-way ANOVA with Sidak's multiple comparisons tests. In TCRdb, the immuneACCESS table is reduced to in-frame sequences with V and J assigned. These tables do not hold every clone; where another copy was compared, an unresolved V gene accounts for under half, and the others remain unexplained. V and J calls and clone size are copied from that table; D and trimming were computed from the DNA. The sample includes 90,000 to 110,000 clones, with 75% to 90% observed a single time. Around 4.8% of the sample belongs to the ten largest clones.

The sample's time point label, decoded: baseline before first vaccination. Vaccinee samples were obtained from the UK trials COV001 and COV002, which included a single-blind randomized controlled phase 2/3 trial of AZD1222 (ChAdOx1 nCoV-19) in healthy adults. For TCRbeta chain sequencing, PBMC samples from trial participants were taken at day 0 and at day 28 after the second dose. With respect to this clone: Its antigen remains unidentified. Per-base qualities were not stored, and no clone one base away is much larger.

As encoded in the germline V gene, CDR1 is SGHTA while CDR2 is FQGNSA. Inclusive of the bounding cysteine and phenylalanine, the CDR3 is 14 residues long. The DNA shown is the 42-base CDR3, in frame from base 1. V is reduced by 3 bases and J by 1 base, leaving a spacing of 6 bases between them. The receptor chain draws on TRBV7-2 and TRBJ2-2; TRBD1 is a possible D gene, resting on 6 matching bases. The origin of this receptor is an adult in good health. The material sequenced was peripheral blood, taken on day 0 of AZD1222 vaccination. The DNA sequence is TGTGCCAGCAGCTTGGACAGGAACACCGGGGAGCTGTTTTTT. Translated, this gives CASSLDRNTGELFF.